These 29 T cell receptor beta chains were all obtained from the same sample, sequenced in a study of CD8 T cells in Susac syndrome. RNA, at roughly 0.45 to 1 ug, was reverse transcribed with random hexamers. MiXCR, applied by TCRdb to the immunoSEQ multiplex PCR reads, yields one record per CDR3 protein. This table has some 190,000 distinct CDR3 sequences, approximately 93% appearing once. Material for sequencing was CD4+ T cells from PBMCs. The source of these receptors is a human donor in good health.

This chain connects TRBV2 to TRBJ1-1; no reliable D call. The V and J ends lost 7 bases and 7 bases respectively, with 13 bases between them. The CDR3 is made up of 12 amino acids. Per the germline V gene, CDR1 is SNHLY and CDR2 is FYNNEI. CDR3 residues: CASKSGLLEAFF. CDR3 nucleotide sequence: TGTGCCAGCAAGTCAGGACTCCTTGAAGCTTTCTTT.

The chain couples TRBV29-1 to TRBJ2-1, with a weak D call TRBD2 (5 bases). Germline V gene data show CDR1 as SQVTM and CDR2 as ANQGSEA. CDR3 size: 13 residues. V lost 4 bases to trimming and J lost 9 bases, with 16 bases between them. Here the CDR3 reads CSVGTLGTGEQFF. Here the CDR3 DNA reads TGCAGCGTTGGGACTTTAGGAACGGGTGAGCAGTTCTTC.

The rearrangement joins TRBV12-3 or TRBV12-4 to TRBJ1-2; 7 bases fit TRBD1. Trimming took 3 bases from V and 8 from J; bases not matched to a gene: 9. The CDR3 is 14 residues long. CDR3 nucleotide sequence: TGTGCCAGCAGTTTTGGGGACAGTTCAGGGGGCTACACCTTC. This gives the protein CASSFGDSSGGYTF.

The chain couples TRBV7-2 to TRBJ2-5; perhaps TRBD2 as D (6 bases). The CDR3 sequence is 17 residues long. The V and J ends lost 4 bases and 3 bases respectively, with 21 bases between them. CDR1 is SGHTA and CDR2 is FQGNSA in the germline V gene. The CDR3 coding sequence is TGTGCCAGCAGCTCCATACGGTTGGGGGGTGGAAAAGAGACCCAGTACTTC. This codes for CASSSIRLGGGKETQYF.

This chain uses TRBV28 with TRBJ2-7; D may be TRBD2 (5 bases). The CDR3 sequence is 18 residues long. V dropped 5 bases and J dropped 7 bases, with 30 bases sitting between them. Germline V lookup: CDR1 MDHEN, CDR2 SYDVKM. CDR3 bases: TGTGCCAGCAGTCCCCTCCTCGGGGTTTCAATTGGGAGTGTAGAGCAGTACTTC. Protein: CASSPLLGVSIGSVEQYF.

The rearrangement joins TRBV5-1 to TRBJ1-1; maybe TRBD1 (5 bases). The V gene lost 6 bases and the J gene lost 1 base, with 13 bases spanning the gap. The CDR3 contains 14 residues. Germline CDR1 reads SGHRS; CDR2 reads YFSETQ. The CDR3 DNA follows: TGCGCCAGCACCCCAGGGCCTGGGAACACTGAAGCTTTCTTT. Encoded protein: CASTPGPGNTEAFF.

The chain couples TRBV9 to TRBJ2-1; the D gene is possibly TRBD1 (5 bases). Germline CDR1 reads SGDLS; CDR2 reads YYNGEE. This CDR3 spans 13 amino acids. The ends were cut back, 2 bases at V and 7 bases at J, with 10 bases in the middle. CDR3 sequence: CASSVLGENEQFF. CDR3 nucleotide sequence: TGTGCCAGCAGCGTCCTAGGGGAAAATGAGCAGTTCTTC.

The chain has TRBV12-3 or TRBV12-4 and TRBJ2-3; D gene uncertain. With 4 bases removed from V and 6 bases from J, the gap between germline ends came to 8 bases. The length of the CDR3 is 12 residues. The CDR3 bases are TGTGCCAGCAGTTCGAGGTCGGATACGCAGTATTTT. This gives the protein CASSSRSDTQYF.

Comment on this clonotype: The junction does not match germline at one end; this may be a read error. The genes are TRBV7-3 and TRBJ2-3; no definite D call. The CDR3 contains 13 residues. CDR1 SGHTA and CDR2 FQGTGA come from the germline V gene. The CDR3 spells CASRLTGTDTQYF. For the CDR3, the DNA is TGTGCCAGCAGATTAACAGGCACAGATACGCAGTATTTT. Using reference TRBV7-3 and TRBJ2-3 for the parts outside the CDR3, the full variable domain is GAGVSQTPSNKVTEKGKYVELRCDPISGHTALYWYRQSLGQGPEFLIYFQGTGAADDSGLPNDRFFAVRPEGSVSTLKIQRTERGDSAVYLCASRLTGTDTQYFGPGTRLTVL.

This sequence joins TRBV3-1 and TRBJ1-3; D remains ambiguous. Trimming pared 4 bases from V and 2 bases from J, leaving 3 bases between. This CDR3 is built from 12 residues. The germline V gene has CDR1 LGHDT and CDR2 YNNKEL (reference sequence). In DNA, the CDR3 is TGTGCCAGCAGCCGGACTGGAAACACCATATATTTT. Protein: CASSRTGNTIYF.

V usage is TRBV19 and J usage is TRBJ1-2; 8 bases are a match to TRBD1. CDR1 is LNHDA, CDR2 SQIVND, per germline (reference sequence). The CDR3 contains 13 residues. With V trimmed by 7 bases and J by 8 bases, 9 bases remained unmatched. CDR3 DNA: TGTGCCAGTACCCGACAGGGGCGAGGGGGCTACACCTTC. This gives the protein CASTRQGRGGYTF.

The CDR3 region has the DNA TGTGCCAGCAGTACAGGGGGCGCTAGCTATGGCTACACCTTC. Amino acids: CASSTGGASYGYTF. The V gene is TRBV28, the J gene TRBJ1-2; 9 positions agree with TRBD1. With 5 bases clipped from V and 4 bases from J, the junction kept 5 bases outside the gene matches. In germline, CDR1 is MDHEN, CDR2 SYDVKM. The CDR3 sequence is 14 residues long.

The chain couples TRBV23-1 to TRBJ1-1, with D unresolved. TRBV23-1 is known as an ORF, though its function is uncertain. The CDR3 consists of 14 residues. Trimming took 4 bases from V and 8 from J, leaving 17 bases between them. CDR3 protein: CASSLEGIFTEAFF. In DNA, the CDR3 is TGCGCCAGCAGTCTCGAGGGTATATTCACGGAAGCTTTCTTT.

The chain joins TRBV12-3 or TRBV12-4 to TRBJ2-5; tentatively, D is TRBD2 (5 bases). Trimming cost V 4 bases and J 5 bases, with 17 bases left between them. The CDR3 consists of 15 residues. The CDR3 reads CASSYAGNGGETQYF. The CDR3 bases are TGTGCCAGCAGTTATGCCGGGAACGGCGGGGAGACCCAGTACTTC.

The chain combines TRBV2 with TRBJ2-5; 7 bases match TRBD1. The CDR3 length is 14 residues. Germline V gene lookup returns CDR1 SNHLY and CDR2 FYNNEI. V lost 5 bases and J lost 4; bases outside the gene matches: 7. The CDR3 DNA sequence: TGTGCCAGCAGTCGGGACAGCCCGGTAGAGACCCAGTACTTC. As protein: CASSRDSPVETQYF.

The CDR3 nucleotides are TGTGCCAGTAGTATGGGGGGATCTAGCACAGATACGCAGTATTTT. Translated: CASSMGGSSTDTQYF. The J gene is TRBJ2-3, the V gene TRBV19, with D possibly TRBD2 on 6 matching bases. Between the trimmed V and J ends, which lost 3 bases and 0 bases, there was a span of 10 bases. From germline, CDR1 is LNHDA and CDR2 SQIVND (reference sequence). This CDR3 is 15 amino acids long. The full variable domain, with the rest looked up from reference TRBV19 and TRBJ2-3, is DGGITQSPKYLFRKEGQNVTLSCEQNLNHDAMYWYRQDPGQGLRLIYYSQIVNDFQKGDIAEGYSVSREKKESFPLTVTSAQKNPTAFYLCASSMGGSSTDTQYFGPGTRLTVL.

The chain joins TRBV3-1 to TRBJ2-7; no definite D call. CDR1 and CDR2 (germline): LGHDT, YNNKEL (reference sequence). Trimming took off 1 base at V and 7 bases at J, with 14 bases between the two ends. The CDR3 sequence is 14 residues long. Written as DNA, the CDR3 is TGTGCCAGCAGCCAAGGAAGTGCAGCCTCGGAGCAGTACTTC. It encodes CASSQGSAASEQYF.

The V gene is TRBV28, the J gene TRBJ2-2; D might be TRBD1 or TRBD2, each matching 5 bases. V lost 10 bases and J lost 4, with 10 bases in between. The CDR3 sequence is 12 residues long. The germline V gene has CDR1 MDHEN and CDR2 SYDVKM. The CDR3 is CAMSRGTGELFF. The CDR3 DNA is TGTGCCATGTCGAGGGGCACCGGGGAGCTGTTTTTT. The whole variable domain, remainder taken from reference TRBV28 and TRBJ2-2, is DVKVTQSSRYLVKRTGEKVFLECVQDMDHENMFWYRQDPGLGLRLIYFSYDVKMKEKGDIPEGYSVSREKKERFSLILESASTNQTSMYLCAMSRGTGELFFGEGSRLTVL.

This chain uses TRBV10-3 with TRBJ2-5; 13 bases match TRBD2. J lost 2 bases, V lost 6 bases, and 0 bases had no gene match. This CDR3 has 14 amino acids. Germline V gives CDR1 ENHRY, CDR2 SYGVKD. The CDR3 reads CAIRTSGGQETQYF. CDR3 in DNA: TGTGCCATCAGGACTAGCGGGGGGCAAGAGACCCAGTACTTC.

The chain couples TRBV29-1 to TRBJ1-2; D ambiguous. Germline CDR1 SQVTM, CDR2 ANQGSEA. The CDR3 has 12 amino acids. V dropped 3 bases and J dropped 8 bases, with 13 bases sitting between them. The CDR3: CSVDSLFEGYTF. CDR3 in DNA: TGCAGCGTTGATTCTCTTTTTGAGGGCTACACCTTC. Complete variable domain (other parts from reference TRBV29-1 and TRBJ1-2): SAVISQKPSRDICQRGTSLTIQCQVDSQVTMMFWYRQQPGQSLTLIATANQGSEATYESGFVIDKFPISRPNLTFSTLTVSNMSPEDSSIYLCSVDSLFEGYTFGSGTRLTVV.

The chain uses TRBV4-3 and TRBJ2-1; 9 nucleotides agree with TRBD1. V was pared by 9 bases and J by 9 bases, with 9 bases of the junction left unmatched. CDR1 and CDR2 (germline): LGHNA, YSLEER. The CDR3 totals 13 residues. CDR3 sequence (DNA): TGCGCCAGACCTTACAGGGGGCAGGGTGAGCAGTTCTTC. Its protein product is CARPYRGQGEQFF.

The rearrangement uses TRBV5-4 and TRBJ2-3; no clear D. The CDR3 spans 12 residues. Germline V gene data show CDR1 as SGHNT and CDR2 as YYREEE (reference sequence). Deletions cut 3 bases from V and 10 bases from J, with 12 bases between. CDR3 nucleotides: TGTGCCAGCAGCTGGGTTTCGAGTTCGCAGTATTTT. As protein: CASSWVSSSQYF.

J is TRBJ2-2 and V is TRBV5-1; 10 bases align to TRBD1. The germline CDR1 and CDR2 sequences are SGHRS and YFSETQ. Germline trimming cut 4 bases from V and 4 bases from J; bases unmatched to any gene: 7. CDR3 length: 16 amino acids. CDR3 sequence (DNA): TGCGCCAGCAGCAGATGGACAGGGGGAGGCACCGGGGAGCTGTTTTTT. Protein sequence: CASSRWTGGGTGELFF.

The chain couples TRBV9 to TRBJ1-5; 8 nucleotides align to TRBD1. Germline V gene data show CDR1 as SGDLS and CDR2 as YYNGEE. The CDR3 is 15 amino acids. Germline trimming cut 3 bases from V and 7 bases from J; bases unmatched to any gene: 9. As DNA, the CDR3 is TGTGCCAGCAGCGCAACAGGGGGTCCGCGGCAGCCCCAGCATTTT. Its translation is CASSATGGPRQPQHF.

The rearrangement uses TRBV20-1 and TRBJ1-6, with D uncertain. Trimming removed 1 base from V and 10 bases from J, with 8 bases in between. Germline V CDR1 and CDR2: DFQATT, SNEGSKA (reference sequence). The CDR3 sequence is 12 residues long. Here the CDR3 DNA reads TGCAGTGCTAGAGTTGAGAGATCACCCCTCCACTTT. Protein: CSARVERSPLHF.

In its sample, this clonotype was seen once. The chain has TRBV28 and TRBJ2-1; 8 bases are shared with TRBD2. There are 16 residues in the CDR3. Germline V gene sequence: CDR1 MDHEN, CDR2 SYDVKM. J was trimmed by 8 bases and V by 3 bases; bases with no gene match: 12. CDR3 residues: CASSLDRGGRWDEQFF. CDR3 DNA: TGTGCCAGCAGTTTGGATCGGGGGGGCCGGTGGGATGAGCAGTTCTTC.

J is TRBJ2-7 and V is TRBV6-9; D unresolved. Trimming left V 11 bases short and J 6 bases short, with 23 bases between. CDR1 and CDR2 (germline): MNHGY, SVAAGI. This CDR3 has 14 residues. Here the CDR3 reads CADVTRSPKGEQYV. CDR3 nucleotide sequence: TGTGCCGACGTGACGAGGAGCCCCAAGGGCGAGCAGTACGTC.

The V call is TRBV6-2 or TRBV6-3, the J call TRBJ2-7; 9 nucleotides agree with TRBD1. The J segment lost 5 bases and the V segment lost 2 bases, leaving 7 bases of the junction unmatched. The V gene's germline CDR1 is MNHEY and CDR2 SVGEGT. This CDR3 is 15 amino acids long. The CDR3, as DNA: TGTGCCAGCAGTTACGGCGGGACAGGGAAGAACGAGCAGTACTTC. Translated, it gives CASSYGGTGKNEQYF.

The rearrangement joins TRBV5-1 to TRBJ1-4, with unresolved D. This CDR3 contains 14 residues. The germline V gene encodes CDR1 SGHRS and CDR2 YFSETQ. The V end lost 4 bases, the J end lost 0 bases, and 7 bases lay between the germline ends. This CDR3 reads CASSRGSTNEKLFF. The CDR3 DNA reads TGCGCCAGCAGCCGGGGTTCAACTAATGAAAAACTGTTTTTT.